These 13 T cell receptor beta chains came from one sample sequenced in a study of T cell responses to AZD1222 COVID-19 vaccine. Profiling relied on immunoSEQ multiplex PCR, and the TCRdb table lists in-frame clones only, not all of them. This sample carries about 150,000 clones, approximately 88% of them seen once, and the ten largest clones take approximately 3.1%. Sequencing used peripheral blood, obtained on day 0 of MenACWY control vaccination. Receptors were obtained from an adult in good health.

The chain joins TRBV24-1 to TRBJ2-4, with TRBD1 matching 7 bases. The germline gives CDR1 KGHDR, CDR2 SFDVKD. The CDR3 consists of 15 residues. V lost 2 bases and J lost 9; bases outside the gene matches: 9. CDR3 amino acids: CATSDSRQGRGIQYF. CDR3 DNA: TGTGCCACCAGTGATTCCCGACAGGGAAGGGGCATTCAGTACTTC.

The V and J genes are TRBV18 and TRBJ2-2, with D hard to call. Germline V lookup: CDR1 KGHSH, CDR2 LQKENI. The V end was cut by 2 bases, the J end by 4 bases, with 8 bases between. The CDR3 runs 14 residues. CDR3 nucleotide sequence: TGTGCCAGCTCACCAGAGTACCCCACCGGGGAGCTGTTTTTT. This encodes CASSPEYPTGELFF.

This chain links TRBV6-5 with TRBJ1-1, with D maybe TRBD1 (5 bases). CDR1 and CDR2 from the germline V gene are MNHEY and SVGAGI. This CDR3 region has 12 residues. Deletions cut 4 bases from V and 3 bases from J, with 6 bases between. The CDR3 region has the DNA TGTGCCAGCAGTTGGGGGGACACTGAAGCTTTCTTT. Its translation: CASSWGDTEAFF.

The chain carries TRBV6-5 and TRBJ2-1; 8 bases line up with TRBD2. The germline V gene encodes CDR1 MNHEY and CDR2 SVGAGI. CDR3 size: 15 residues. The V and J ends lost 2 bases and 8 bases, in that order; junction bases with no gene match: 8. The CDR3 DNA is TGTGCCAGCAGTTACGCAGAGACTAGCGTCGATGAGCAGTTCTTC. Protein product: CASSYAETSVDEQFF.

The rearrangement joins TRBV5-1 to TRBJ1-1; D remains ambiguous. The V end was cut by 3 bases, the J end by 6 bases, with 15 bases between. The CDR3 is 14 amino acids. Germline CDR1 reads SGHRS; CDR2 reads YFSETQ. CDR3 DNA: TGCGCCAGCAGCTCCCACTCGGGCAGGCCTGAAGCTTTCTTT. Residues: CASSSHSGRPEAFF.

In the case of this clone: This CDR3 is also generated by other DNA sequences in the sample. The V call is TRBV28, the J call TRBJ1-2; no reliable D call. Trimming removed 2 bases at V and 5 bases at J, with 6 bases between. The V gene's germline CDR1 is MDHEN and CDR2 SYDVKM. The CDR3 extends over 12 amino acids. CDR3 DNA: TGTGCCAGCAGTTTAAATAGGTATGGCTACACCTTC. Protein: CASSLNRYGYTF.

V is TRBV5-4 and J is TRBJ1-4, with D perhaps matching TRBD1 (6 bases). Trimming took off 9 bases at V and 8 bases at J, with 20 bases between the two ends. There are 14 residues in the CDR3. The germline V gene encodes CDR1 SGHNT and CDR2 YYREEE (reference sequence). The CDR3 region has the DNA TGTGCCACCTCCCAGGGGACGAGAGGGGAAAAACTGTTTTTT. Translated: CATSQGTRGEKLFF.

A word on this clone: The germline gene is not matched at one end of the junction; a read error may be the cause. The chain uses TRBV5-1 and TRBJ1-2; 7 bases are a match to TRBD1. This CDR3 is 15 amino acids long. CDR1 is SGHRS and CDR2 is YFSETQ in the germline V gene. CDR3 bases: TGCGCCAGCAGCTTGGACCCTGACAGGGAGTCCTACTCCACTTTC. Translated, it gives CASSLDPDRESYSTF.

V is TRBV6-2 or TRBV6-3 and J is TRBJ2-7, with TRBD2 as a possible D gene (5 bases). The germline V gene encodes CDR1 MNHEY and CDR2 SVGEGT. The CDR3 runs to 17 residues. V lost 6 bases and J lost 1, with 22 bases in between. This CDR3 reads CASSSYPSPFRSYEQYF. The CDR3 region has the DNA TGTGCCAGCAGCAGTTATCCTAGCCCGTTTAGATCCTACGAGCAGTACTTC.

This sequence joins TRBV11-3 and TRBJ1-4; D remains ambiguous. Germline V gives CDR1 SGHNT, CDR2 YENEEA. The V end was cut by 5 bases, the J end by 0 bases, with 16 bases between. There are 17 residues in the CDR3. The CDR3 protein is CASSRAAGDTTNEKLFF. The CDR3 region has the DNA TGTGCCAGCAGCCGGGCGGCGGGAGACACAACTAATGAAAAACTGTTTTTT.

CDR3: CASSFSRDRGKSPLHF. CDR3 sequence (DNA): TGTGCCAGCAGTTTCTCTAGGGACAGGGGAAAATCACCCCTCCACTTT. The rearrangement joins TRBV27 to TRBJ1-6; the match to TRBD1 covers 10 bases. Unmatched junction bases numbered 9, after V lost 3 bases and J lost 10 bases. The germline CDR1 and CDR2 sequences are MNHEY and SMNVEV (reference sequence). The CDR3 totals 16 residues.

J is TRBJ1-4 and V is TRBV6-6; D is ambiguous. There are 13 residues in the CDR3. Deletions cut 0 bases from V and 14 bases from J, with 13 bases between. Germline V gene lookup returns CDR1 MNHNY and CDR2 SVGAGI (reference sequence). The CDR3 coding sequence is TGTGCCAGCAGTTACTCTGACCCCCTCGAGCTGTTTTTT. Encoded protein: CASSYSDPLELFF.

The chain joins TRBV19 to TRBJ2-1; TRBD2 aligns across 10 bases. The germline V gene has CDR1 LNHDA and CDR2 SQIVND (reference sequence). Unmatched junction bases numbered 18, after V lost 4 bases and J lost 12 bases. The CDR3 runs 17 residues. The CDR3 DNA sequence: TGTGCCAGTAGTAGAAATCCAGCGGGAGGGCCTCAGGCCGGGCAGTTCTTC. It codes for CASSRNPAGGPQAGQFF.